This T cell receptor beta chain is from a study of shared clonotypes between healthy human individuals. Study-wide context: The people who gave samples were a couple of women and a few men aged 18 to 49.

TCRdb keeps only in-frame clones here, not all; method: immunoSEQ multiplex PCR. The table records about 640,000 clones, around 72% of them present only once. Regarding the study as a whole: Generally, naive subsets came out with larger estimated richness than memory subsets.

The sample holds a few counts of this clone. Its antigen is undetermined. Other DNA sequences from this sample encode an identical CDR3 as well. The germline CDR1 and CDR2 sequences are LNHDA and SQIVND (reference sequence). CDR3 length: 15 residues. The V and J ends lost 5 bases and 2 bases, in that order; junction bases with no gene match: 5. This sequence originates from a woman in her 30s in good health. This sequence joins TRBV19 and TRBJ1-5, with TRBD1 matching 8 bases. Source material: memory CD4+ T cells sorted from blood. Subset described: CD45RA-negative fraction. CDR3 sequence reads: CASSRQGAGNQPQHF. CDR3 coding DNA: TGTGCCAGTAGTCGTCAGGGGGCTGGCAATCAGCCCCAGCATTTT. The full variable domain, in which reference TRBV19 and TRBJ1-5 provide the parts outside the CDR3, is DGGITQSPKYLFRKEGQNVTLSCEQNLNHDAMYWYRQDPGQGLRLIYYSQIVNDFQKGDIAEGYSVSREKKESFPLTVTSAQKNPTAFYLCASSRQGAGNQPQHFGDGTRLSIL.